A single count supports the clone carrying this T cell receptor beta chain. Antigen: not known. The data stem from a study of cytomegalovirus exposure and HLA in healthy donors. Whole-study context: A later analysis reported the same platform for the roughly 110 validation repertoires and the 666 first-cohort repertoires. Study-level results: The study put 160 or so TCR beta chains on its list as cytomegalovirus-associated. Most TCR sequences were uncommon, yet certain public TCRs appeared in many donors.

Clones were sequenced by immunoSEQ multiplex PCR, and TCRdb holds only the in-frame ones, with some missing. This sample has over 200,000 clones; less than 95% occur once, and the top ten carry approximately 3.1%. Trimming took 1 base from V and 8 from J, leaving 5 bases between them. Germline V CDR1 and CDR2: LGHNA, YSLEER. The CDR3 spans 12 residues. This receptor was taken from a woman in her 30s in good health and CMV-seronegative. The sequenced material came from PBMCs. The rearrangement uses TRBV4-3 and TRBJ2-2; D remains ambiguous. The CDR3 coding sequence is TGCGCCAGCAGCCAAGTTTCGGGGGAGCTGTTTTTT. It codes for CASSQVSGELFF.